This T cell receptor beta chain is drawn from a study of chemoradiotherapy in HPV16-positive cancers (dated by TCRdb to between 2021 and 2024). Notes on the research overall: Candidate HPV-specific T-cell clones and common TCR motifs were defined by functional T-cell assays performed on cells from a couple of HPV16-positive patients. The study asked whether T-cell immunity to the HPV oncoproteins E6 and E7 changes during chemoradiotherapy and whether this immunity affects survival. TCR repertoires from more than 70 patients with HPV-related cancers were then used to track the candidate HPV-specific TCRs and motifs. The full study reports these points: Among HPV16-positive patients, expansion of HPV-responsive T cells during chemoradiotherapy was associated with better recurrence-free survival. The functional definition of HPV-specific T cells came from only a couple of HPV16-positive patients, and the survival association was reported for HPV16-positive patients. Expansion of candidate HPV-specific clones and E7-related TCR motifs was observed in the tumor microenvironment during treatment, whereas no such expansion was observed for non-HPV-specific T cells.

Because repertoires were sampled repeatedly during chemoradiotherapy, clonal expansion in the tumor microenvironment could be followed. Details on this clone: What this receptor recognizes is not known. No much larger clone is present one base from it, and per-base qualities are unavailable.

Libraries were built with the immunoSEQ multiplex PCR assay. TCRdb's version of the immuneACCESS table is confined to in-frame rearrangements and falls short of the full clone set. An unresolved V gene accounts for under half of the shortfall where checked; the remainder is of unknown origin. The sample data list some 22,000 clones, and roughly 87% of these were observed just once. The ten largest clones add up to over 3.5% of the sample. From its cysteine to its phenylalanine, the CDR3 spans 15 amino acids. Left in the record is the CDR3 DNA by itself, 45 bases read in frame from the first base. Trimming takes 4 bases from V and 8 bases from J, and the germline ends sit 18 bases apart. CDR1 MRHNA and CDR2 SNTAGT are derived from the germline V gene.

The V and J genes are TRBV6-4 and TRBJ2-1; TRBD2 could be the D gene, as 6 bases match. This TCR derives from a human donor with HPV-associated anogenital cancer. Sequencing used blood, obtained from a patient who underwent chemoradiotherapy. The CDR3 reads CASSGEEGNTDEQFF. In nucleotide form, the sequence is TGTGCCAGCAGTGGGGAGGAGGGGAACACGGATGAGCAGTTCTTC.